The 17 T cell receptor beta chains reported below all come from one sample, sequenced in a study of T cell responses to AZD1222 COVID-19 vaccine. Profiled with immunoSEQ multiplex PCR; TCRdb holds only in-frame clones, not every one. The data show roughly 190,000 clones, about nine tenths seen once. The sequencing here drew on peripheral blood, taken 28 days after the second AZD1222 dose. All receptors come from an adult who received the AZD1222 COVID-19 vaccine.

The J gene is TRBJ1-6, the V gene TRBV4-2; 7 bases align to TRBD1. CDR3 length equals 15 residues. Germline CDR1 and CDR2: LGHNA and YNFKEQ. V gave up 4 bases and J gave up 5 bases; unmatched junction bases: 5. CDR3 loop: CASSPGDRDNSPLHF. The CDR3 DNA reads as TGTGCCAGCAGCCCCGGGGACAGAGATAATTCACCCCTCCACTTT.

This clone was recorded many times. The CDR3 nucleotides are TGTGCCAGCAGCTTAAGGGGCGCTACCGAGCAGTACTTC. This sequence encodes CASSLRGATEQYF. This chain links TRBV7-9 with TRBJ2-7, with TRBD1 as a possible D gene (5 bases). Germline V gene sequence: CDR1 SEHNR, CDR2 FQNEAQ (reference sequence). Trimming pared 2 bases from V and 6 bases from J, leaving 11 bases between. The CDR3 length is 13 residues.

The chain recombines TRBV18 with TRBJ1-1; D remains unclear. This CDR3 contains 11 residues. Per germline, CDR1 KGHSH and CDR2 LQKENI. The V gene lost 6 bases and the J gene lost 3 bases, with 5 bases spanning the gap. CDR3 amino acids: CASSLDTEAFF. In DNA, the CDR3 is TGTGCCAGCTCTTTGGACACTGAAGCTTTCTTT.

CDR3 nucleotides: TGCGCCAGCAGCCAACACGGGACAGAAAATCAGCCCCAGCATTTT. Translation gives CASSQHGTENQPQHF. The chain uses TRBV4-1 and TRBJ1-5; 7 bases map to TRBD1. The CDR3 covers 15 residues. Trimming cost V 2 bases and J 4 bases; bases outside gene matches: 5. Germline V gives CDR1 MGHRA, CDR2 YSYEKL.

This chain uses TRBV10-3 with TRBJ2-7; 7 nucleotides match TRBD1. Germline CDR1 reads ENHRY; CDR2 reads SYGVKD. The CDR3 consists of 14 residues. V shed 3 bases and J 3 bases; nucleotides not matched to a gene: 5. DNA of the CDR3: TGTGCCATCAGTGAACAGGGGCCCTTCTACGAGCAGTACTTC. This codes for CAISEQGPFYEQYF.

This sequence joins TRBV30 and TRBJ1-3, with 7 bases that match TRBD1. V was clipped by 1 base and J by 4 bases; unmatched bases: 10. The CDR3 runs 16 residues. Germline CDR1 and CDR2: GTSNPN and SVGIG (reference sequence). The CDR3 DNA reads as TGTGCCTGGAGTGGGACAGGCTCCAAAGTCGGAAACACCATATATTTT. The encoded protein is CAWSGTGSKVGNTIYF.

The rearrangement uses TRBV6-4 and TRBJ2-2; 8 bases are a match to TRBD1. The CDR3 has 15 residues. Trimming at V came to 0 bases and at J to 5 bases, leaving 2 bases not matched to a gene. Per the germline V gene, CDR1 is MRHNA and CDR2 is SNTAGT. The CDR3 reads CASSDSDRETGELFF. The CDR3 coding sequence is TGTGCCAGCAGTGACTCGGACAGGGAAACCGGGGAGCTGTTTTTT.

The rearrangement links TRBV28 to TRBJ2-7; possibly TRBD2 for D (5 bases). The ends were cut back, 3 bases at V and 3 bases at J, with 9 bases in the middle. The CDR3 covers 13 residues. Germline V gene data show CDR1 as MDHEN and CDR2 as SYDVKM. In nucleotides, the CDR3 is TGTGCCAGCAGTTTGGACGGGAACTACGAGCAGTACTTC. This encodes CASSLDGNYEQYF. The full variable domain, its missing parts supplied by reference TRBV28 and TRBJ2-7, is DVKVTQSSRYLVKRTGEKVFLECVQDMDHENMFWYRQDPGLGLRLIYFSYDVKMKEKGDIPEGYSVSREKKERFSLILESASTNQTSMYLCASSLDGNYEQYFGPGTRLTVT.

The chain couples TRBV5-8 to TRBJ2-1; TRBD2 agrees at 9 bases. The J segment lost 9 bases and the V segment lost 5 bases, leaving 9 bases of the junction unmatched. In germline, CDR1 is SGHTS, CDR2 YDEGEE. The CDR3 covers 14 residues. Here the CDR3 reads CASRGGRAGGEQFF. CDR3 in DNA: TGTGCCAGCAGGGGCGGGAGGGCCGGGGGTGAGCAGTTCTTC.

V and J are TRBV6-4 and TRBJ1-3; D possibly corresponds to TRBD1 (5 bases). V lost 6 bases and J 0 bases, leaving 9 bases between the germline ends. CDR1 MRHNA and CDR2 SNTAGT come from the germline V gene. This CDR3 has 14 amino acids. The CDR3 here is CASRGTSSGNTIYF. The DNA for the CDR3 is TGTGCCAGCAGGGGGACTAGCTCTGGAAACACCATATATTTT.

CDR3 region: CASSLREGEREAFF. CDR3 DNA sequence: TGTGCCAGCAGCTTGAGGGAGGGGGAGCGTGAAGCTTTCTTT. V is TRBV7-2 and J is TRBJ1-1; the D gene is possibly TRBD1 (6 bases). Germline CDR1 is SGHTA and CDR2 is FQGNSA. This CDR3 has 14 amino acids. V lost 3 bases and J 7 bases, leaving 15 bases between the germline ends.

The chain couples TRBV4-2 to TRBJ1-2, with D perhaps matching TRBD1 (6 bases). Per the germline V gene, CDR1 is LGHNA and CDR2 is YNFKEQ. The CDR3 covers 14 residues. Trimming removed 2 bases from V and 7 bases from J, with 14 bases in between. The DNA of the CDR3 is TGTGCCAGCAGCCAACCTGGGACACTGCTTGGCTACACCTTC. This codes for CASSQPGTLLGYTF.

The rearrangement uses TRBV7-6 and TRBJ2-5; the D gene is possibly TRBD2 (6 bases). Germline CDR1 and CDR2: SGHVS and FNYEAQ. The CDR3 runs 14 residues. V was clipped by 5 bases and J by 1 base, with 11 bases between them. This CDR3 is CASSPLGGQETQYF. CDR3 DNA sequence: TGTGCCAGCAGCCCCTTGGGGGGCCAAGAGACCCAGTACTTC.

CDR3: CAWSTQAGYQETQYF. The DNA for the CDR3 is TGTGCCTGGAGTACCCAGGCGGGGTACCAAGAGACCCAGTACTTC. The chain combines TRBV30 with TRBJ2-5, with D maybe TRBD2 (6 bases). From germline, CDR1 is GTSNPN and CDR2 SVGIG (reference sequence). The CDR3 contains 15 residues. The germline V and J ends were trimmed by 2 bases and 0 bases, with 13 bases remaining between them.

The genes are TRBV30 and TRBJ2-7, with D perhaps given as TRBD1 or TRBD2 (6 bases each). Trimming removed 0 bases from V and 6 bases from J, with 18 bases in between. Germline V gene lookup returns CDR1 GTSNPN and CDR2 SVGIG (reference sequence). CDR3 length: 15 residues. The CDR3 nucleotides read TGTGCCTGGAGTGTACATGGGGGGCCGAAGGTCGAGCAGTACTTC. This encodes CAWSVHGGPKVEQYF.

The table lists this clone with a count of one. This chain connects TRBV10-3 to TRBJ2-3, with TRBD2 matching 10 bases. The trim removed 7 bases at V and 5 bases at J, leaving 9 bases unmatched. Germline loops: CDR1 ENHRY, CDR2 SYGVKD. The CDR3 loop spans 15 amino acids. CDR3 region: CAIMAAGGVGDTQYF. DNA for the CDR3: TGTGCCATCATGGCAGCGGGAGGGGTAGGAGATACGCAGTATTTT.

This sequence joins TRBV14 and TRBJ2-2; 9 bases map to TRBD2. The length of the CDR3 is 14 residues. V dropped 6 bases and J dropped 1; count of bases not matched to a gene: 0. CDR1 and CDR2 (germline): SGHDN, FVKESK. CDR3 sequence (DNA): TGTGCCAGCAGAGCGGGAGGGAACACCGGGGAGCTGTTTTTT. Its protein product is CASRAGGNTGELFF.